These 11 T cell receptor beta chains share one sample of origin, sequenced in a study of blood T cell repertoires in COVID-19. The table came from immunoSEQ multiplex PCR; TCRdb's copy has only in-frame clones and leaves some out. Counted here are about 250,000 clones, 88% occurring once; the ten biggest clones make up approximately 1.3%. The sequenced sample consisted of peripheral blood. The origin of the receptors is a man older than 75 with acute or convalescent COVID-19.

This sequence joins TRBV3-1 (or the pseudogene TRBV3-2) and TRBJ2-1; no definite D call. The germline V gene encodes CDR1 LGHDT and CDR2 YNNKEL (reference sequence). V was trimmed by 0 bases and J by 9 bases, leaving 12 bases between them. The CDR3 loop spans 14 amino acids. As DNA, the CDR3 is TGTGCCAGCAGCCAAGATCCGACTTTGGGTGAGCAGTTCTTC. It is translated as CASSQDPTLGEQFF.

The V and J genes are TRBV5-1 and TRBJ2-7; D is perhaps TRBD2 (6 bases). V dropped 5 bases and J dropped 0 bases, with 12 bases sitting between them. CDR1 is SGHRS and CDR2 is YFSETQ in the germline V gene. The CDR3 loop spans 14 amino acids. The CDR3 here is CASSGGGFSYEQYF. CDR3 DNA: TGCGCCAGCAGTGGAGGAGGGTTCTCCTACGAGCAGTACTTC.

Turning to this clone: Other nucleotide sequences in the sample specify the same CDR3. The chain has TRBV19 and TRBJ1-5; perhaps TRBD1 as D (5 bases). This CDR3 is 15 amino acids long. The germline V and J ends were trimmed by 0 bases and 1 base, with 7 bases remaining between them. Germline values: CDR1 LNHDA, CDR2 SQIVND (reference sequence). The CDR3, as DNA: TGTGCCAGTAGTATAGACAGGGCAAGCAATCAGCCCCAGCATTTT. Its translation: CASSIDRASNQPQHF. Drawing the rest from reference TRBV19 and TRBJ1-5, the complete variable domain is DGGITQSPKYLFRKEGQNVTLSCEQNLNHDAMYWYRQDPGQGLRLIYYSQIVNDFQKGDIAEGYSVSREKKESFPLTVTSAQKNPTAFYLCASSIDRASNQPQHFGDGTRLSIL.

The CDR3 protein is CASSIGDRAGNTGELFF. The CDR3 coding sequence is TGTGCCAGTAGTATTGGCGACAGGGCAGGGAACACCGGGGAGCTGTTTTTT. The chain has TRBV19 and TRBJ2-2, with 7 nucleotides matching TRBD1. CDR1 and CDR2 from the germline V gene are LNHDA and SQIVND (reference sequence). V dropped 3 bases and J dropped 1; count of bases not matched to a gene: 8. This CDR3 is 17 amino acids long.

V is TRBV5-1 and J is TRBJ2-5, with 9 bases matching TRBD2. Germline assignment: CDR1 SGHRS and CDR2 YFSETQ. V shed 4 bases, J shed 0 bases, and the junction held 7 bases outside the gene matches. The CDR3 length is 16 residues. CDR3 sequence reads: CASSPRLAENQETQYF. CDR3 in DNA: TGCGCCAGCAGCCCAAGACTAGCGGAGAACCAAGAGACCCAGTACTTC.

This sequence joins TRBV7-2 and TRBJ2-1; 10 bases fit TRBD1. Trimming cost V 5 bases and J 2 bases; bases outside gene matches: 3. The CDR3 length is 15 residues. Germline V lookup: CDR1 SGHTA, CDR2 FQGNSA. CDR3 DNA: TGTGCCAGCAGCCCGGACAGGGGGACCTACAATGAGCAGTTCTTC. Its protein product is CASSPDRGTYNEQFF.

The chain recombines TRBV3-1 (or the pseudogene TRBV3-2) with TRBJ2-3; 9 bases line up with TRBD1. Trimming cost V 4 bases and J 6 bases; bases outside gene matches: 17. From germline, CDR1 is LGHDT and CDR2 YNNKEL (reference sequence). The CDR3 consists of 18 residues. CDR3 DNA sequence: TGTGCCAGCAGCCGGAGGAACCGGGACAGGGACCGCTCCGATACGCAGTATTTT. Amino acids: CASSRRNRDRDRSDTQYF.

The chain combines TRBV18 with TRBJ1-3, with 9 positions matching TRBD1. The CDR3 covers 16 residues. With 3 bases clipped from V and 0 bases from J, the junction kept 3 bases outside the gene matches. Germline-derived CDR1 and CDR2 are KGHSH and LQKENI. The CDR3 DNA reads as TGTGCCAGCTCACCCAGACAGGGGGTCTCTGGAAACACCATATATTTT. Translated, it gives CASSPRQGVSGNTIYF.

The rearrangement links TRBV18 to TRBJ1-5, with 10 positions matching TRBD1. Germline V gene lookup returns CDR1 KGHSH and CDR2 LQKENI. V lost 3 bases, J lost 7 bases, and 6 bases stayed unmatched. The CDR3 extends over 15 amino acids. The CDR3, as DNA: TGTGCCAGCTCACCGGGACAGGGGCAGGTGCAGCCCCAGCATTTT. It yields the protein CASSPGQGQVQPQHF. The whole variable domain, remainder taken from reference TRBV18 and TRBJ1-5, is NAGVMQNPRHLVRRRGQEARLRCSPMKGHSHVYWYRQLPEEGLKFMVYLQKENIIDESGMPKERFSAEFPKEGPSILRIQQVVRGDSAAYFCASSPGQGQVQPQHFGDGTRLSIL.

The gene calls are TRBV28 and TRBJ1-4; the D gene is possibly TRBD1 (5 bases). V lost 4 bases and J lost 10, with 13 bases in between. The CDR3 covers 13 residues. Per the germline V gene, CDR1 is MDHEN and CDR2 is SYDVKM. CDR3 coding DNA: TGTGCCAGCAGTTCCTTTTCCGGGGGAAAACTGTTTTTT. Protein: CASSSFSGGKLFF.

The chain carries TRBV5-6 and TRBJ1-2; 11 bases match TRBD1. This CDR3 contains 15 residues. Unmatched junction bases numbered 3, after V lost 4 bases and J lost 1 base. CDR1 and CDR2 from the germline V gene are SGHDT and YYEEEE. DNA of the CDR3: TGTGCCAGCAGCCCCGGGACAGGGGGTAACTATGGCTACACCTTC. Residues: CASSPGTGGNYGYTF.